These T cell receptor beta chains were read from a single sample in a study of Graves' ophthalmopathy and Graves' hyperthyroidism. Via MiXCR, TCRdb re-called the multiplex PCR reads, giving one row per CDR3 protein. The data show approximately 210,000 distinct CDR3 sequences, about 22% seen once. Material for sequencing was peripheral blood. The receptors shown here come from a woman aged 50 to 65 with Graves' ophthalmopathy. Each CDR3 is given with its conserved first and last residue. Each record gives: V gene, CDR3 protein.

TRBV19 | CASSTLAGVYEQYF
TRBV20-1 | CSASIMGTLGETQYF
TRBV4-2 | CASSQGQGGSNQPQHF
TRBV24-1 | CATSDYGTAYGYTF
TRBV19 | CASSIRDRYGYTF
TRBV5-1 | CASSSGLAENIQYF
TRBV27 | CASTTEGGNQPQHF
TRBV20-1 | CSAPDRTVYEQYF
TRBV11-2 | CASSLVYSGSSGETQYF
TRBV19 | CASSLLWDRGRRDTEAFF
TRBV12-3/TRBV12-4 | CASSPGQGASPLHF
TRBV29-1 | CSVDGREVGQETQYF
TRBV2 | CASSEDRANGNQPQHF
TRBV6-1 | CASLGLAGGYTGELFF
TRBV24-1 | CATSDRGQDSNQPQHF
TRBV12-3/TRBV12-4 | CASSTIGGGYTF
TRBV20-1 | CSAHPLYTF
TRBV30 | CAFRDFGTEAFF
TRBV19 | CASSATGGNTIYF
TRBV12-3/TRBV12-4 | CASKKDSSYEQHF
TRBV28 | CASSIGASQTYEQYF
TRBV5-1 | CASSLSGTGGQETQYF
TRBV19 | CASSKEERQYF
TRBV7-9 | CASSLNGGNTIYF
TRBV28 | CASSFVSNQPQHF
TRBV28 | CASSWAGGRRGYTF
TRBV29-1 | CSVPSGANTYEQYF
TRBV6-2/TRBV6-3 | CASSRPEGVGQPQHF
TRBV20-1 | CSANPLGLASTGELFF
TRBV6-5 | CASRIAGTGDGYGYTF
TRBV5-1 | CASSFTSGPAYEQYF